A single sample gave rise to the 28 T cell receptor beta chains below, sequenced in a study of T-cell memory formation after mild COVID-19 (dated by TCRdb to the early 2020s). Receptor libraries were prepared by 5' RACE. Sequencer: Illumina NovaSeq 6000. TCRdb ran its own pipeline on the public reads, namely fastp trimming at Q25 and MiXCR clone calling, and kept in-frame beta chains. Merged by CDR3 protein, the rows form single entries marked with the most common genes and DNA. Counted in this sample were a few hundred thousand distinct CDR3 sequences; more than 15% of them appeared once. Clones ranked in the top ten supply around 22% of the sample. The material sequenced was PBMCs or a T cell subset sorted from them (not recorded which). The receptors derive from a man younger than 35 who had mild COVID-19 (a few samples of this study predate the infection). The sample titles of this study are shuffled in the database, so cell type and time point are left out; the donor was told from shared clones.

This clonotype was counted only a few times. V is TRBV5-1 and J is TRBJ2-3; D gene ambiguous. The CDR3 contains 15 residues. Germline lookup yields CDR1 SGHRS and CDR2 YFSETQ. V was clipped by 0 bases and J by 2 bases, with 10 bases between them. The CDR3 region has the DNA TGCGCCAGCAGCTTGGTATCGCGGCTCACAGATACGCAGTATTTT. It translates to CASSLVSRLTDTQYF.

The chain employs TRBV24-1 and TRBJ2-2, with D possibly called TRBD1 or TRBD2 (5 bases each). CDR3 size: 19 residues. With 1 base removed from V and 0 bases from J, the gap between germline ends came to 17 bases. Germline V lookup: CDR1 KGHDR, CDR2 SFDVKD. The CDR3: CATSDFTGRKSANTGELFF. The CDR3 DNA sequence: TGTGCCACCAGTGATTTCACGGGACGGAAAAGCGCGAACACCGGGGAGCTGTTTTTT.

The chain combines TRBV12-5 with TRBJ1-5; no definite D call. The CDR3 covers 14 residues. The V gene's germline CDR1 is LGHNT and CDR2 FRNRAP. V was trimmed by 7 bases and J by 7 bases, leaving 17 bases between them. In nucleotides, the CDR3 is TGTGCTAGTGCCACCCCAGAAACTTCCCAGCCCCAGCATTTT. Residues: CASATPETSQPQHF.

This clonotype turned up a few times. The J gene is TRBJ1-1, the V gene TRBV29-1; D is possibly TRBD1 (6 bases). This CDR3 is built from 13 residues. Trimming stripped 7 bases from V and 4 bases from J, with 16 bases between. The germline V gene has CDR1 SQVTM and CDR2 ANQGSEA. CDR3: CSGGRGQGTEAFF. In DNA form, the CDR3 reads TGCAGCGGAGGCAGGGGTCAGGGCACTGAAGCTTTCTTT.

This clonotype occurred a few times. The chain is built from TRBV29-1 and TRBJ2-3; 8 nucleotides agree with TRBD2. Trimming removed 4 bases from V and 5 bases from J; junction bases left unmatched: 2. CDR1 is SQVTM, CDR2 ANQGSEA, per germline. The CDR3 runs 12 residues. DNA of the CDR3: TGCAGCGTTGTCGGGGGGGGAGATACGCAGTATTTT. Translated: CSVVGGGDTQYF.

V is TRBV4-3 and J is TRBJ2-5; D is unresolved. CDR3 length equals 14 residues. From germline, CDR1 is LGHNA and CDR2 YSLEER. Deletions cut 4 bases from V and 5 bases from J, with 14 bases between. The CDR3 sequence is CASSLGHGRETQYF. The CDR3 DNA reads as TGCGCCAGCAGCCTAGGGCACGGCAGGGAGACCCAGTACTTC.

The sample holds many counts of this clonotype. The chain is built from TRBV4-1 and TRBJ2-5; a weak D match, TRBD1 (5 bases). The CDR3 is 16 residues long. Germline assignment: CDR1 MGHRA and CDR2 YSYEKL. Trimming shortened V by 1 base and J by 5 bases, and 17 bases separated the two germline ends. DNA of the CDR3: TGCGCCAGCAGCCAAGGCTCCAGGGCGTTTAGTGAGACCCAGTACTTC. Its protein product is CASSQGSRAFSETQYF.

This clonotype has only a few counts. As DNA, the CDR3 is TGCAGTGCAGACGGACTAGCGGGGACGGATACGCAGTATTTT. Its protein is CSADGLAGTDTQYF. The rearrangement links TRBV20-1 to TRBJ2-3; TRBD2 matches 12 bases. The CDR3 length is 14 residues. The junction had 7 bases not matched to a gene; V was cut back by 6 bases and J by 6 bases. The germline gives CDR1 DFQATT, CDR2 SNEGSKA (reference sequence).

In its sample, this clonotype was seen many times. As DNA, the CDR3 is TGTGCCAGCCGGTTGGGGCTGTACTACGAGCAGTACTTC. It translates to CASRLGLYYEQYF. This chain joins TRBV6-2 or TRBV6-3 and TRBJ2-7; the D gene is possibly TRBD1 (5 bases). Germline CDR1 reads MNHEY; CDR2 reads SVGEGT. The CDR3 totals 13 residues. The V and J ends lost 8 bases and 3 bases respectively, with 14 bases between them.

This clonotype was detected a few times. V is TRBV5-1 and J is TRBJ2-5; D call uncertain. CDR3 length equals 14 residues. Trimming cost V 0 bases and J 2 bases, with 8 bases left between them. Germline CDR1 SGHRS, CDR2 YFSETQ. CDR3 DNA: TGCGCCAGCAGCTTGGCGCGTGCTCAAGAGACCCAGTACTTC. It encodes CASSLARAQETQYF.

The chain uses TRBV20-1 and TRBJ1-1; D possibly corresponds to TRBD1 (6 bases). CDR3 length: 17 amino acids. Germline-derived CDR1 and CDR2 are DFQATT and SNEGSKA (reference sequence). Deletions cut 4 bases from V and 2 bases from J, with 23 bases between. The CDR3 is CSAIPPIGHRVNTEAFF. CDR3 DNA: TGCAGTGCTATCCCCCCAATCGGTCACAGGGTAAACACTGAAGCTTTCTTT.

The CDR3 coding sequence is TGTGCCAGCGGCCACCGGGACAGGGGTCAAGAGACCCAGTACTTC. It yields the protein CASGHRDRGQETQYF. The V call is TRBV5-4, the J call TRBJ2-5, with 10 bases matching TRBD1. The J segment lost 2 bases and the V segment lost 7 bases, leaving 8 bases of the junction unmatched. This CDR3 is 15 amino acids long. Germline CDR1 reads SGHNT; CDR2 reads YYREEE (reference sequence).

V and J are TRBV9 and TRBJ2-4; TRBD1 or TRBD2 may be the D gene (5 bases each). Trimming cost V 4 bases and J 0 bases, with 17 bases left between them. Germline-derived CDR1 and CDR2 are SGDLS and YYNGEE. CDR3 length equals 17 residues. The CDR3 bases are TGTGCCAGCAGCCGCCGGACGGGACCGGTAGCCAAAAACATTCAGTACTTC. It specifies CASSRRTGPVAKNIQYF. Full variable domain (outside the CDR3, taken from reference TRBV9 and TRBJ2-4): DSGVTQTPKHLITATGQRVTLRCSPRSGDLSVYWYQQSLDQGLQFLIQYYNGEERAKGNILERFSAQQFPDLHSELNLSSLELGDSALYFCASSRRTGPVAKNIQYFGAGTRLSVL.

About this clonotype itself: A read error is possible here, since a much larger clone lies one base away. CDR3 coding DNA: TGCGCCAGCAGCATCCCCACAGATTCGCAGTATTTT. Its protein is CASSIPTDSQYF. J is TRBJ2-3 and V is TRBV5-1; D is undetermined. In germline, CDR1 is SGHRS, CDR2 YFSETQ. The CDR3 spans 12 residues.

This chain connects TRBV28 to TRBJ2-7; the D gene is possibly TRBD1 (6 bases). The CDR3 has 13 residues. From germline, CDR1 is MDHEN and CDR2 SYDVKM. DNA for the CDR3: TGTGCCAGCAGGGGTCCGGGACAAGCCACTATAAGCGTC. Its translation: CASRGPGQATISV.

This clonotype came up a few times. This chain connects TRBV6-6 to TRBJ1-5; D is possibly TRBD1 (6 bases). This CDR3 comprises 18 residues. V was clipped by 4 bases and J by 7 bases, with 26 bases between them. Germline V CDR1 and CDR2: MNHNY, SVGAGI (reference sequence). CDR3 nucleotides: TGTGCCAGCAGTTCTCGCTTAACAGGGCTTCTTTCGTCCCAGCCCCAGCATTTT. Amino acids: CASSSRLTGLLSSQPQHF.

This clonotype showed up just a few times. The chain carries TRBV18 and TRBJ1-5; D gene unclear. Trimming left V 3 bases short and J 4 bases short, with 7 bases between. Per germline, CDR1 KGHSH and CDR2 LQKENI. CDR3 length: 13 residues. The CDR3 protein is CASSPQKNQPQHF. DNA for the CDR3: TGTGCCAGCTCACCTCAGAAGAATCAGCCCCAGCATTTT.

The sample holds a few counts of this clonotype. In DNA form, the CDR3 reads TGCAGTGCTAGTGGTCAGAATACGCAGTATTTT. Translated, it gives CSASGQNTQYF. The chain joins TRBV20-1 to TRBJ2-3; no clear D gene. The CDR3 is 11 amino acids. Germline CDR1 reads DFQATT; CDR2 reads SNEGSKA (reference sequence). V was shortened by 3 bases and J by 7 bases, with 8 bases between the two germline ends.

This clonotype was seen a handful of times. The V call is TRBV6-1, the J call TRBJ1-6; 8 bases match TRBD1. V shed 8 bases and J 0 bases; nucleotides not matched to a gene: 6. This CDR3 region has 16 residues. Germline V gene data show CDR1 as MNHNS and CDR2 as SASEGT. The CDR3 DNA follows: TGTGCCAGCTCCACAGGGGGGGGCTCCTATAATTCACCCCTCCACTTT. Its protein is CASSTGGGSYNSPLHF.

This clonotype was observed a handful of times. This chain connects TRBV6-2 or TRBV6-3 to TRBJ1-6, with 7 bases aligning to TRBD1. Germline V gene sequence: CDR1 MNHEY, CDR2 SVGEGT. This CDR3 region has 21 residues. Unmatched junction bases numbered 28, after V lost 8 bases and J lost 6 bases. CDR3 protein: CASGRDSGGSGNFPPNSPLHF. CDR3 nucleotide sequence: TGTGCCAGCGGGCGGGACAGTGGCGGAAGCGGGAATTTTCCACCTAATTCACCCCTCCACTTT.

CDR3 protein: CSAIRGQNNYGYTF. Written as DNA, the CDR3 is TGCAGTGCTATTAGGGGGCAGAATAACTATGGCTACACCTTC. V and J are TRBV20-1 and TRBJ1-2; 7 bases agree with TRBD1. V was clipped by 4 bases and J by 1 base; unmatched bases: 6. Germline V gene lookup returns CDR1 DFQATT and CDR2 SNEGSKA (reference sequence). The CDR3 is 14 amino acids.

This clonotype was observed at least ten times. The CDR3 reads CASSLVGLGGETQYF. For the CDR3, the DNA is TGTGCCAGCAGCTTAGTGGGACTGGGGGGCGAGACCCAGTACTTC. The chain joins TRBV7-9 to TRBJ2-5; D is perhaps TRBD1 or TRBD2 (6 bases each). The V gene lost 1 base and the J gene lost 5 bases, with 14 bases spanning the gap. Germline-derived CDR1 and CDR2 are SEHNR and FQNEAQ (reference sequence). The CDR3 runs to 15 residues.

The V and J genes are TRBV5-1 and TRBJ1-2; unclear D gene. The CDR3 has 13 residues. The germline gives CDR1 SGHRS, CDR2 YFSETQ. V lost 4 bases, J lost 7 bases, and 14 bases lay in between. In DNA form, the CDR3 reads TGCGCCAGCAGCCCCCGTGACGGTGGTGGCTACACCTTC. This translates into CASSPRDGGGYTF.

This clonotype showed up just a few times. The rearrangement uses TRBV12-3 or TRBV12-4 and TRBJ1-4; TRBD1 matches 9 bases. The CDR3 has 14 residues. V shed 6 bases and J 5 bases; nucleotides not matched to a gene: 4. CDR3 bases: TGTGCCAGCAGCCAGACAGGGGGAAATGAAAAACTGTTTTTT. Amino acid sequence: CASSQTGGNEKLFF.

This clonotype was counted between two and nine times. This chain links TRBV7-2 with TRBJ2-7; D unresolved. The CDR3 runs to 14 residues. V dropped 6 bases and J dropped 0 bases, with 12 bases sitting between them. Germline V gives CDR1 SGHTA, CDR2 FQGNSA. For the CDR3, the DNA is TGTGCCAGCAGACGTTATACAGTCTCCTACGAGCAGTACTTC. Translated: CASRRYTVSYEQYF.

The gene calls are TRBV11-2 and TRBJ2-7; 8 nucleotides agree with TRBD1. From germline, CDR1 is SGHAT and CDR2 FQNNGV. CDR3 length equals 13 residues. The trim removed 7 bases at V and 5 bases at J, leaving 7 bases unmatched. In nucleotides, the CDR3 is TGTGCCAGCAAATGGACAGGGTACGACGAGCAGTACTTC. Translated: CASKWTGYDEQYF.

V gene TRBV7-2 combines with J gene TRBJ2-3, with D tentatively TRBD1 or TRBD2 (6 bases each). The CDR3 has 15 amino acids. The germline gives CDR1 SGHTA, CDR2 FQGNSA. V lost 1 base and J lost 2, with 10 bases in between. CDR3 in amino acids: CASSLVGGFTDTQYF. The CDR3 DNA sequence: TGTGCCAGCAGCTTAGTGGGGGGCTTCACAGATACGCAGTATTTT.

The chain is built from TRBV7-2 and TRBJ1-2; 8 bases are shared with TRBD1. V dropped 4 bases and J dropped 4; count of bases not matched to a gene: 8. CDR1 is SGHTA, CDR2 FQGNSA, per germline. This CDR3 has 15 residues. The CDR3 DNA is TGTGCCAGCAGCTCGACAGGGGACAACGGCTATGGCTACACCTTC. This sequence encodes CASSSTGDNGYGYTF. Full variable domain (rest looked up from reference TRBV7-2 and TRBJ1-2): GAGVSQSPSNKVTEKGKDVELRCDPISGHTALYWYRQSLGQGLEFLIYFQGNSAPDKSGLPSDRFSAERTGGSVSTLTIQRTQQEDSAVYLCASSSTGDNGYGYTFGSGTRLTVV.